The rows below give T cell receptor beta chains drawn from one sample of a study of early T cells in non-severe SARS-CoV-2 infection. Each CDR3 protein is one row after TCRdb ran MiXCR on the 5' RACE reads. The sample lists about 83,000 distinct CDR3 sequences, 9% to 15% occurring once. The source material was whole blood. Receptors were obtained from an adult who was a healthcare worker with PCR-confirmed SARS-CoV-2 infection or an uninfected control (not recorded which). The CDR3 runs from the conserved cysteine through the conserved F or W.

V: TRBV7-6; J: TRBJ2-1; CDR3: CASSSPGASGGYNEQFF
V: TRBV29-1; J: TRBJ2-7; CDR3: CSVVPGRSYEQYF
V: TRBV5-6; J: TRBJ2-3; CDR3: CASSLGPPPTDTQYF
V: TRBV7-9; J: TRBJ1-6; CDR3: CASSLDSRTLHF
V: TRBV11-2; J: TRBJ2-1; CDR3: CASSLVASGIYNEQFF
V: TRBV24-1; J: TRBJ2-3; CDR3: CATSDWGSQAQYF
V: TRBV24-1; J: TRBJ2-2; CDR3: CATSDLRAGELFF
V: TRBV24-1; J: TRBJ1-5; CDR3: CATSDLSQGRQPQHF
V: TRBV19; J: TRBJ2-7; CDR3: CASSIGARNYEQYF
V: TRBV10-3; J: TRBJ1-2; CDR3: CAISGGQEFYGYTF
V: TRBV6-2/TRBV6-3; J: TRBJ2-5; CDR3: CASSYRTSGMGETQYF
V: TRBV5-1; J: TRBJ2-6; CDR3: CASSLDPGGLAGANVLTF
V: TRBV20-1; J: TRBJ1-1; CDR3: CSARVGDTEAFF